This passage covers 2 T cell receptor beta chains from one sample sequenced in a study of T cells after yellow fever vaccination. TCRdb fed the 5' RACE reads into MiXCR, producing one record per CDR3 protein. The top ten hold 15% of the sample, which has hundreds of thousands of distinct CDR3 sequences, 10% to 15% seen once. The starting material was PBMCs, obtained on the day of the yellow fever booster vaccination. All receptors derive from a man younger than 45 who received the YFV17D yellow fever vaccine.

J is TRBJ2-1 and V is TRBV7-9, with TRBD2 matching over 10 bases. V shed 4 bases and J 5 bases; nucleotides not matched to a gene: 5. The CDR3 runs 15 residues. Germline values: CDR1 SEHNR, CDR2 FQNEAQ (reference sequence). The CDR3 loop is CASSYRTSGNNEQFF. CDR3 coding DNA: TGTGCCAGCAGCTATAGGACTAGCGGAAACAATGAGCAGTTCTTC.

The table lists this clonotype with a count of one. This chain connects TRBV4-3 to TRBJ1-5; TRBD1 matches at 9 bases. After removal of 2 bases from V and 5 bases from J, the junction contained 4 bases not matched to a gene. The germline V gene encodes CDR1 LGHNA and CDR2 YSLEER. This CDR3 has 15 amino acids. The CDR3, as DNA: TGCGCCAGCAGCCAAACCGGGACAGGGTATCAGCCCCAGCATTTT. It encodes CASSQTGTGYQPQHF.